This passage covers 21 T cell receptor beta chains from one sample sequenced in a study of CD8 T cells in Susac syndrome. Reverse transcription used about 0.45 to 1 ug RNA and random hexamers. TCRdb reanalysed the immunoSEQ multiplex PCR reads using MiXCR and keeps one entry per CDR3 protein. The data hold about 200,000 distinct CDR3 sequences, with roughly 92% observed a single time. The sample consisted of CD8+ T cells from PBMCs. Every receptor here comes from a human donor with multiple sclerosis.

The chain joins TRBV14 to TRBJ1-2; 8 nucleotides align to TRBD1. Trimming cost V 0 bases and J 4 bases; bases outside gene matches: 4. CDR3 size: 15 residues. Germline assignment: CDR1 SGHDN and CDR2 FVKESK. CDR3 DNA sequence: TGTGCCAGCAGCCAAGATCGGACAGGGAGCTATGGCTACACCTTC. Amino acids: CASSQDRTGSYGYTF.

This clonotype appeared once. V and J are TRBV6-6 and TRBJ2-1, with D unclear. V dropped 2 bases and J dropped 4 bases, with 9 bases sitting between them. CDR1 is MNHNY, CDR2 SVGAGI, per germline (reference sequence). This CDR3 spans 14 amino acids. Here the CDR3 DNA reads TGTGCCAGCAGTTACCTCACAGATTACAATGAGCAGTTCTTC. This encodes CASSYLTDYNEQFF.

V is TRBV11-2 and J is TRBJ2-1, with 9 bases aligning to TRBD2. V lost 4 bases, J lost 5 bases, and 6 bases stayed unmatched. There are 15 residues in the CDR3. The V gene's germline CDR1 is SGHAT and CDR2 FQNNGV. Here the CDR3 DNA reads TGTGCCAGCAGCTCCCTAGCGGGATTCAACAATGAGCAGTTCTTC. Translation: CASSSLAGFNNEQFF.

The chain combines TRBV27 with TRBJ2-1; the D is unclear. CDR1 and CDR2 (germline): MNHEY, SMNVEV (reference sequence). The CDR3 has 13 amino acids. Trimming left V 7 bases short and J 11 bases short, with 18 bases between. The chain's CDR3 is CASTHPAPAQQFF. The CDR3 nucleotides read TGTGCCAGCACCCATCCCGCGCCGGCCCAGCAGTTCTTC.

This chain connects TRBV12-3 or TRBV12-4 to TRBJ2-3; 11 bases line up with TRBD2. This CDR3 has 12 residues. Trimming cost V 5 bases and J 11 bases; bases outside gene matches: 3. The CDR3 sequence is CASSGGTSGQYF. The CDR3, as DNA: TGTGCCAGCAGTGGGGGGACTAGCGGGCAGTATTTT.

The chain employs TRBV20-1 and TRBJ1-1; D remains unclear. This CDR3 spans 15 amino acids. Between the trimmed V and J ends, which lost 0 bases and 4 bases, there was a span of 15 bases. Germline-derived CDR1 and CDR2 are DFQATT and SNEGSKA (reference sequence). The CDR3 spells CSARDGLWAGTEAFF. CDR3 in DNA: TGCAGTGCTAGAGACGGGTTGTGGGCGGGCACTGAAGCTTTCTTT.

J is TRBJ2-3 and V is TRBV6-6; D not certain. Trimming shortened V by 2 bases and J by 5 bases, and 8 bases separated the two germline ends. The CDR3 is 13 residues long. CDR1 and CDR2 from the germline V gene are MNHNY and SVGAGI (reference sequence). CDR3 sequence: CASSYANIDTQYF. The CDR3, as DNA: TGTGCCAGCAGTTACGCCAATATAGATACGCAGTATTTT.

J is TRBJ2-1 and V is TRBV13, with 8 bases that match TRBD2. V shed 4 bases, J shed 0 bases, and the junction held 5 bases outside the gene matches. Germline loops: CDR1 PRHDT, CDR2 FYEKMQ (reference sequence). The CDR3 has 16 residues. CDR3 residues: CASSSTSESSYNEQFF. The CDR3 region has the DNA TGTGCCAGCAGCTCGACTAGCGAGAGCTCCTACAATGAGCAGTTCTTC.

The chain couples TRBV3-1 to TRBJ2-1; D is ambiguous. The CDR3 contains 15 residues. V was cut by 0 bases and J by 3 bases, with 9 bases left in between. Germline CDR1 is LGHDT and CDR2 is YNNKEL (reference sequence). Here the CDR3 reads CASSQDQGIYNEQFF. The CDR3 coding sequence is TGTGCCAGCAGCCAAGATCAAGGAATCTACAATGAGCAGTTCTTC.

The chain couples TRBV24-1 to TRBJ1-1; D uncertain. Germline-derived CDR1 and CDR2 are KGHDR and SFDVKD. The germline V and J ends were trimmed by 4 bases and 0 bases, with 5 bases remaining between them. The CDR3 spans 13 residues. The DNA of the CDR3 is TGTGCCACCAGTGACAGGCTGAACACTGAAGCTTTCTTT. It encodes CATSDRLNTEAFF.

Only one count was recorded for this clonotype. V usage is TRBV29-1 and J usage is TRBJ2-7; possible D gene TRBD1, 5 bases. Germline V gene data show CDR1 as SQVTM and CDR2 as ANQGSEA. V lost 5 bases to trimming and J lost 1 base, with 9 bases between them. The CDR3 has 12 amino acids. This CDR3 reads CSVSDRSYEQYF. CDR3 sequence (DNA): TGCAGCGTTTCAGACAGATCCTACGAGCAGTACTTC.

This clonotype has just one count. CDR3 bases: TGCAGCGTTGAAGACCTAATAGCGGGGGGGCGCCGCGAGTTCTTC. Its translation is CSVEDLIAGGRREFF. The chain links TRBV29-1 to TRBJ2-1, with TRBD2 matching 11 bases. CDR1 is SQVTM and CDR2 is ANQGSEA in the germline V gene. The CDR3 runs to 15 residues. The V gene end was trimmed by 0 bases and the J gene end by 14 bases; junction bases not matched to a gene: 12.

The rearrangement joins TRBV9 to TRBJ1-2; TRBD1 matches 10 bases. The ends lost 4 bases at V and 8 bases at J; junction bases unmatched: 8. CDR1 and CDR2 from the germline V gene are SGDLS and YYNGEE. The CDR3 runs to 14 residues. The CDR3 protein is CASSLTGGERGYTF. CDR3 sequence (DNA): TGTGCCAGCAGCCTGACAGGGGGCGAACGAGGCTACACCTTC.

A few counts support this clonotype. The CDR3 spells CASSLGGSNTEAFF. CDR3 nucleotide sequence: TGTGCCAGCAGCTTGGGGGGGTCGAACACTGAAGCTTTCTTT. J is TRBJ1-1 and V is TRBV7-9, with D possibly TRBD1 on 5 matching bases. CDR3 length: 14 amino acids. The ends were cut back, 3 bases at V and 1 base at J, with 9 bases in the middle. Per germline, CDR1 SEHNR and CDR2 FQNEAQ (reference sequence).

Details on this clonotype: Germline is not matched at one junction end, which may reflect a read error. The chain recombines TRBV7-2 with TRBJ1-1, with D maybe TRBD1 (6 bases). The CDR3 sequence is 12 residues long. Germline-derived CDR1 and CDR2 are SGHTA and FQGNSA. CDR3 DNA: TGTGCCAGCAGCTATGGGACAATTACCCTCCTCTTT. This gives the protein CASSYGTITLLF.

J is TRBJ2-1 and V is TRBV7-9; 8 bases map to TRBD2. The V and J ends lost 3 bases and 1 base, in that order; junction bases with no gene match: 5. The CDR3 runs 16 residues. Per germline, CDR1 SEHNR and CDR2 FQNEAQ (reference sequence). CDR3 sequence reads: CASSLETGGSYNEQFF. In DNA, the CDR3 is TGTGCCAGCAGCTTGGAAACGGGAGGGTCCTACAATGAGCAGTTCTTC.

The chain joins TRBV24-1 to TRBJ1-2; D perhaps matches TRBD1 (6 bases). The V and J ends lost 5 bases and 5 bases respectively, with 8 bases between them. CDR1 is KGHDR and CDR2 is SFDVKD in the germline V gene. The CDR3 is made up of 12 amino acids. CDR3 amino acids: CATSVGGYGYTF. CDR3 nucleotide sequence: TGTGCCACCAGTGTAGGGGGATATGGCTACACCTTC.

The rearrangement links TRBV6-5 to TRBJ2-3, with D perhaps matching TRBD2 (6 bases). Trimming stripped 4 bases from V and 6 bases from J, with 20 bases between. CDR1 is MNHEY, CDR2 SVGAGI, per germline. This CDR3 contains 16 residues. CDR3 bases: TGTGCCAGCAGTTCCCCACGGGACTCTCCGTCGGATACGCAGTATTTT. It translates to CASSSPRDSPSDTQYF.

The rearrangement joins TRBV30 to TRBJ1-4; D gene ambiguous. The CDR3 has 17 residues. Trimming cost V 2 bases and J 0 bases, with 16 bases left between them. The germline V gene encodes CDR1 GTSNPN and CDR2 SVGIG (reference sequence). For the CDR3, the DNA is TGTGCCTGGAGTCTTCCTGAAGCGTTTGCAACTAATGAAAAACTGTTTTTT. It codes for CAWSLPEAFATNEKLFF.

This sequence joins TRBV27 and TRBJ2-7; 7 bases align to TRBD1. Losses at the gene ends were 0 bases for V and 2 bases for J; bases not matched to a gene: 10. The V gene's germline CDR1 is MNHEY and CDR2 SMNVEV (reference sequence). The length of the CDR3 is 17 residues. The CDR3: CASSLSTLRTGPYEQYF. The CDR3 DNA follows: TGTGCCAGCAGTTTATCTACCCTCCGGACAGGACCCTACGAGCAGTACTTC.

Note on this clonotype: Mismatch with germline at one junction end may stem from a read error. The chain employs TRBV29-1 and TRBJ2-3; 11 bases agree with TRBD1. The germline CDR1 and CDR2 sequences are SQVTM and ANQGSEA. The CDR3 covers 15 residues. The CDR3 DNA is TGCAGCGTCGAAGACGGGACAGGGGGGATGCGAACGCAGTATTTT. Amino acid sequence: CSVEDGTGGMRTQYF.